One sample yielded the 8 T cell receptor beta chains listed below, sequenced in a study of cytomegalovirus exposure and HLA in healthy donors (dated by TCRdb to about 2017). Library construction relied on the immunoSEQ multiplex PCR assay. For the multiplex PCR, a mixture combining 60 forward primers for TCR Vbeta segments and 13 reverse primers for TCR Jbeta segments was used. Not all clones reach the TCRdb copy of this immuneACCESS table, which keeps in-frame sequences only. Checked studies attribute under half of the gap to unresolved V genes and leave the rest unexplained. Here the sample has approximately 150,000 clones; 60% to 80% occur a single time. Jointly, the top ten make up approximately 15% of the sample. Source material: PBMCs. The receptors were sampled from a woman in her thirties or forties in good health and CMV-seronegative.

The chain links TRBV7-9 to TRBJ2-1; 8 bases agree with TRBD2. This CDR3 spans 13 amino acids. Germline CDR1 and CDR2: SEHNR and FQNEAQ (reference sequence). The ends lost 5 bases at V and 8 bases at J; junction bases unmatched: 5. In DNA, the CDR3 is TGTGCCAGCAGCCCGGGACTAGTCGATGAGCAGTTCTTC. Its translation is CASSPGLVDEQFF.

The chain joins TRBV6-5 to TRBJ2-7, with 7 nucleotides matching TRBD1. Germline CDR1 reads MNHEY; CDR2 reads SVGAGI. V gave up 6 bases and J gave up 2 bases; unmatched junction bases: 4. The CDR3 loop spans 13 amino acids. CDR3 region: CASSKGAAYEQYF. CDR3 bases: TGTGCCAGCAGCAAGGGGGCGGCCTACGAGCAGTACTTC.

DNA of the CDR3: TGTGCCAGCAGCTCACCTCCTCGGGGGGCGACTGAAGCTTTCTTT. Residues: CASSSPPRGATEAFF. V usage is TRBV5-4 and J usage is TRBJ1-1; D might be TRBD1 (6 bases). The CDR3 is 15 amino acids. V was cut by 3 bases and J by 5 bases, with 17 bases left in between. Germline V lookup: CDR1 SGHNT, CDR2 YYREEE (reference sequence).

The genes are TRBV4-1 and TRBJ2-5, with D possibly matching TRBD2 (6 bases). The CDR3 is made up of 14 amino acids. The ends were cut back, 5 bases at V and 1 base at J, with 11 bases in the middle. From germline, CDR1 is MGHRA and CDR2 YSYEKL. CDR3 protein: CASSFRDFQETQYF. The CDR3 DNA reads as TGCGCCAGCAGCTTCCGGGACTTCCAAGAGACCCAGTACTTC.

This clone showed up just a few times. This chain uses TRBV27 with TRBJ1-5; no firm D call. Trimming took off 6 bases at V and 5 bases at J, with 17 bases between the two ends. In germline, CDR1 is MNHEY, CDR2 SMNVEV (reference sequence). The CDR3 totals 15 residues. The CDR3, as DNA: TGTGCCAGCAGGTCAACAGAGGGTATTTATCAGCCCCAGCATTTT. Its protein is CASRSTEGIYQPQHF.

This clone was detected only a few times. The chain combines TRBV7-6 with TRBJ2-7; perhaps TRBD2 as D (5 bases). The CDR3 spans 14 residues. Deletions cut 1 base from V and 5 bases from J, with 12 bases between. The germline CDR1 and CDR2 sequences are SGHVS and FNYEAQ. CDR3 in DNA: TGTGCCAGCAGCTTAGGGGATGGAGGCCACGAGCAGTACTTC. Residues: CASSLGDGGHEQYF.

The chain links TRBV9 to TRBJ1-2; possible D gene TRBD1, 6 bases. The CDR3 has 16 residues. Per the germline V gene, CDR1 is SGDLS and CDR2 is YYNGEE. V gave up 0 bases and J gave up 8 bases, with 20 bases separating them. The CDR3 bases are TGTGCCAGCAGCGTAGTACCAGGGGATCACCAAGGCGGCTACACCTTC. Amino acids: CASSVVPGDHQGGYTF.

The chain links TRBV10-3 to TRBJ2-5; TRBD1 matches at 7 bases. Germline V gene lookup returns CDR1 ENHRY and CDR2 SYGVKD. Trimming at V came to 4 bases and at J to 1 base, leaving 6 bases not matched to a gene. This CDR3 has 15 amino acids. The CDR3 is CAISGEQGLQETQYF. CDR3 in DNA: TGTGCCATCAGTGGAGAACAGGGGCTCCAAGAGACCCAGTACTTC.